Listed below are T cell receptor beta chains from one sample, sequenced in a study of blood T cell repertoires in COVID-19. Here immunoSEQ multiplex PCR was the method, and the copy in TCRdb shows in-frame clones only, minus some. Of fewer than 75,000 clones in the sample, 79% were seen once. The sample comprised peripheral blood. The receptor source for this set is a woman in her sixties with acute or convalescent COVID-19. CDR3s include the opening cysteine and the closing phenylalanine or tryptophan. A D gene is named only where the DNA matches it firmly. Size is stated for part of the rows, as once, few or many counts, or as a class when the clone is expanded.

v_gene	abundance	j_gene	d_gene	CDR3nt	CDR3aa
TRBV6-2/TRBV6-3	few	TRBJ2-6	-	TGTGCCAGCAGTTACGTCGGGTCTGGGGCCAACGTCCTGACTTTC	CASSYVGSGANVLTF
TRBV7-2	-	TRBJ1-2	-	TGTGCCAGCAGCCCTCGGGGGGGGACCAACTATGGCTACACCTTC	CASSPRGGTNYGYTF
TRBV30	once	TRBJ1-1	-	TGTGCCTGGACCCCGAGCGCTGAAGCTTTCTTT	CAWTPSAEAFF
TRBV7-9	-	TRBJ2-1	-	TGTGCCAGCAGCTCACAGGGTGCCTACAATGAGCAGTTCTTC	CASSSQGAYNEQFF
TRBV6-5	-	TRBJ2-7	TRBD1	TGTGCCAGCAGTTACTTCGGACAGGGTAACGACGAGCAGTACTTC	CASSYFGQGNDEQYF
TRBV7-2	few	TRBJ2-3	TRBD1	TGTGCCAGCAGCACCCAGACAGGGGTGACGCAGTATTTT	CASSTQTGVTQYF
TRBV7-2	-	TRBJ2-3	TRBD2	TGTGCCAGCAGCTTAGGCTCTAGCGGGGCCACAGATACGCAGTATTTT	CASSLGSSGATDTQYF
TRBV7-9	-	TRBJ2-3	-	TGTGCCAGCAGCTTAATTAGTATATTAGATACGCAGTATTTT	CASSLISILDTQYF
TRBV7-3	-	TRBJ1-3	-	TGTACCAGCTCAGGGGACGCCGCTGGAAACACCATATATTTT	CTSSGDAAGNTIYF
TRBV6-5	once	TRBJ2-5	-	TGTGCCAGCAGGACCGGGGTTGGACTGCAAGAGACCCAGTACTTC	CASRTGVGLQETQYF
TRBV4-1	-	TRBJ1-1	-	TGCGCCAGCAGCCAGACAGGCTACACTGAAGCTTTCTTT	CASSQTGYTEAFF
TRBV14	-	TRBJ1-1	-	TGTGCCAGCAGCCAAGGTCCCATGTTCGAGGTTTTCTTT	CASSQGPMFEVFF
TRBV20-1	-	TRBJ1-3	-	TGCAGTGCTAGTCCCGTTGGAAACACCATATATTTT	CSASPVGNTIYF
TRBV3-1/TRBV3-2	-	TRBJ1-6	-	TGTGCCAGCAGCCGCCAGATCACTAGCCACACACCCCTCCACTTT	CASSRQITSHTPLHF
TRBV13	-	TRBJ1-1	TRBD1	TGTGCCAGCAGCTGGACAGGTATCGCTGAAGCTTTCTTT	CASSWTGIAEAFF
TRBV2	-	TRBJ1-3	-	TGTGCCAGCAGTGTACAGGGTGGAGCTGGAAACACCATATATTTT	CASSVQGGAGNTIYF
TRBV6-6	few	TRBJ2-7	TRBD1	TGTGCCAGCAGGACAGGGCACTCCTACGAGCAGTACTTC	CASRTGHSYEQYF
TRBV18	once	TRBJ2-7	TRBD1	TGTGCCAGCTCACCTGACAGGGGAGTTAGAGAAAGCTCCTACGAGCAGTACTTC	CASSPDRGVRESSYEQYF
TRBV9	-	TRBJ2-7	TRBD1	TGTGCCAGCAGCTCCCCCGGGACAGGGGGCAACTACGAGCAGTACTTC	CASSSPGTGGNYEQYF
TRBV29-1	-	TRBJ1-5	-	TGCAGCGTTCTCATCAGGGGCTCTCAGCTCCAGCATTTT	CSVLIRGSQLQHF
TRBV10-3	-	TRBJ2-7	TRBD1	TGTGCCATCAGTGAGTCGACAGGGCTGACCTACGAGCAGTACTTC	CAISESTGLTYEQYF
TRBV28	-	TRBJ1-4	-	TGTGCCAGCAGTTCTTCTAATGAAAAACTGTTTTTT	CASSSSNEKLFF
TRBV2	-	TRBJ2-1	-	TGTGCCAGCAGTGGGAGAGATGAGCAGTTCTTC	CASSGRDEQFF
TRBV2	-	TRBJ1-2	TRBD1	TGTGCCAGCAGCCCTATCGGAACAGGGGCCTATGGCTACACCTTC	CASSPIGTGAYGYTF
TRBV4-2	-	TRBJ1-6	TRBD1	TGTGCCAGCAGCCCCGGAGGACAGGGGGGTAATTCACCCCTCCACTTT	CASSPGGQGGNSPLHF
TRBV2	-	TRBJ2-5	TRBD2	TGTGCCAGCAAAGCGGGGGGGATGGGTGAGACCCAGTACTTC	CASKAGGMGETQYF
TRBV28	-	TRBJ2-7	TRBD2	TGTGCCAGCAGTTTGGGGGGGGTTTCCTACGAGCAGTACTTC	CASSLGGVSYEQYF
TRBV19	-	TRBJ2-7	-	TGTGCCAGTAGTATAGGAGGCCCGGGTAGCTACGAGCAGTACTTC	CASSIGGPGSYEQYF
TRBV9	-	TRBJ2-4	TRBD1	TGTGCCAGCAGCAAACAGGGGACCAAAAACATTCAGTACTTC	CASSKQGTKNIQYF
TRBV5-1	-	TRBJ1-1	-	TGCGCCAGCAGTAAACCAGGAAGGACTGAAGCTTTCTTT	CASSKPGRTEAFF
TRBV6-5	-	TRBJ1-1	TRBD1	TGTGCCAGCAGTTACCAGGGGGCGGACACTGAAGCTTTCTTT	CASSYQGADTEAFF
TRBV6-5	few	TRBJ2-1	TRBD2	TGTGCCAGCAGTTACTCGCGGGAGAATGAGCAGTTCTTC	CASSYSRENEQFF
TRBV2	-	TRBJ1-1	-	TGTGCCAGCAGTGAAGGTTGGGGCAAACAGAACACTGAAGCTTTCTTT	CASSEGWGKQNTEAFF
TRBV7-7	-	TRBJ2-5	TRBD2	TGTGCTAGCAGGCCAGGACTAGCGGGGGGATTACAAGAGACCCAGTACTTC	CASRPGLAGGLQETQYF
TRBV27	once	TRBJ2-2	TRBD2	TGTGCCAGCAGTTTTGCGACTAGCATCACCGGGGAGCTGTTTTTT	CASSFATSITGELFF
TRBV3-1/TRBV3-2	few	TRBJ1-5	-	TGTGCCAGCAGCCATCAGTTAGGGGGACAGCCCCAGCATTTT	CASSHQLGGQPQHF
TRBV12-3/TRBV12-4	-	TRBJ2-1	-	TGTGCCAGTCGGGGAGTAGAAGACAATGAGCAGTTCTTC	CASRGVEDNEQFF
TRBV7-8	-	TRBJ2-2	-	TGTGCCAGCGGGAAACAGGGCAACATCGGGGAGCTGTTTTTT	CASGKQGNIGELFF